These T cell receptor beta chains were read from a single sample in a study of response to subunit inactivated influenza vaccine. TCRdb reprocessed the RT-PCR reads via MiXCR and lists one record per CDR3 protein. The sample lists hundreds of thousands of distinct CDR3 sequences; 10% to 15% were seen once. Sample: PBMCs from blood, taken more than 35 days after vaccination. The receptors were gathered from a man between 45 and 60 years old who received an inactivated influenza vaccine. The CDR3 runs from the conserved cysteine through the conserved F or W. Each record gives: V gene, J gene, D gene, clone size, CDR3 DNA, CDR3 protein. The D gene is left open where the match is weak. Some rows have no size entry. The others give once, few or many, or a class for an expanded clone.

TRBV20-1	TRBJ2-5	-	-	TGCAGTGCTAGAGACAGGGTTGGAGAGACCCAGTACTTC	CSARDRVGETQYF
TRBV20-1	TRBJ1-1	-	-	TGCAGTGCTAGGGGACTGGTGAACACTGAAGCTTTCTTT	CSARGLVNTEAFF
TRBV5-1	TRBJ1-3	-	few	TGCGCCAGCAGCTTGGTGGGTATTGGAAACACCATATATTTT	CASSLVGIGNTIYF
TRBV7-9	TRBJ2-5	-	-	TGTGCCAGCAGCCCCGACGTGCTGCAGACCCAGTACTTC	CASSPDVLQTQYF
TRBV11-2	TRBJ2-7	TRBD2	-	TGTGCCAGCAGCCCGTTTGAAATGGCTAGCGGGCCTTCCTACGAGCAGTACTTC	CASSPFEMASGPSYEQYF
TRBV6-5	TRBJ2-7	-	-	TGTGCCAGCAGTTACAGTGCGAAGGGTAGCTACGAGCAGTACTTC	CASSYSAKGSYEQYF
TRBV20-1	TRBJ2-1	TRBD2	few	TGCAGTGCAACCGGGACTAGCGGTTTAAATGAGCAGTTCTTC	CSATGTSGLNEQFF
TRBV28	TRBJ2-7	-	few	TGTGCCAGCAGTTTCCCCTCCCCCGAGCAGTACTTC	CASSFPSPEQYF
TRBV4-3	TRBJ2-1	-	-	TGCGCCAGCAGCCAAGTAGGGGGTAATGTGCAGTTCTTC	CASSQVGGNVQFF
TRBV7-9	TRBJ1-1	-	few	TGTGCCAGCAGCTTAGGGGAGTGGGGGATGAACACTGAAGCTTTCTTT	CASSLGEWGMNTEAFF
TRBV24-1	TRBJ2-5	TRBD1	-	TGTGCCACCAGTGGTATGGGACAGGGGTCGGAGACCCAGTACTTC	CATSGMGQGSETQYF
TRBV20-1	TRBJ2-3	-	many	TGCAGTGCTAGAAGCCAGCGGGGCACAGATACGCAGTATTTT	CSARSQRGTDTQYF
TRBV7-6	TRBJ2-1	-	few	TGTGCCAGCAGCTTAAGTTCCGGGAGTATTTACAATGAGCAGTTCTTC	CASSLSSGSIYNEQFF
TRBV28	TRBJ2-2	-	-	TGTGCCAGCAGCGGGCTGAGGCGCATTCACGGGGAGCTGTTTTTT	CASSGLRRIHGELFF
TRBV7-2	TRBJ2-5	-	few	TGTGCCAGCAGCTCTGGACCCCCGGGGGCTCGAGAGACCCAGTACTTC	CASSSGPPGARETQYF
TRBV7-2	TRBJ2-5	TRBD2	-	TGTGCCAGCAGCATTAGCGGGGGTCGGGGCCAGTACTTC	CASSISGGRGQYF
TRBV28	TRBJ2-1	-	-	TGTGCCAGCGGGCCTGCCGGTACTAGCTCCTACAATGAGCAGTTCTTC	CASGPAGTSSYNEQFF
TRBV12-3/TRBV12-4	TRBJ2-1	-	few	TGTGCCAGCAGTTTAGGGGACTTGACCTACAATGAGCAGTTCTTC	CASSLGDLTYNEQFF
TRBV20-1	TRBJ2-5	TRBD2	-	TGCAGTGCTACCGGGGCTAGCGGGTACCAAGAGACCCAGTACTTC	CSATGASGYQETQYF
TRBV12-3/TRBV12-4	TRBJ2-3	TRBD2	few	TGTGCCAGCAGTATGGGGGGACTAGCGCTCACAGATACGCAGTATTTT	CASSMGGLALTDTQYF
TRBV5-1	TRBJ1-1	-	many	TGCGCCAGCAGCTTGAGTATGAACACTGAAGCTTTCTTT	CASSLSMNTEAFF
TRBV20-1	TRBJ2-1	-	few	TGCAGTGGTCTCAGGGGTTCCAATGAGCAGTTCTTC	CSGLRGSNEQFF
TRBV28	TRBJ2-1	TRBD1	-	TGTGCCAGCAGTCCTCCTCAGACAGGGGACAATGAGCAGTTCTTC	CASSPPQTGDNEQFF
TRBV14	TRBJ2-1	TRBD2	few	TGTGCCAGCAGCCCCAGACTAGCGGGTAAAAGCAATGAGCAGTTCTTC	CASSPRLAGKSNEQFF
TRBV11-2	TRBJ2-5	TRBD2	-	TGTGCCAGCAGCCCCTCCCCGGGGGGGTTGGAGACCCAGTACTTC	CASSPSPGGLETQYF
TRBV20-1	TRBJ2-3	TRBD2	few	TGCAGTGCTAGATCTAGCGGGGGGCCCCTTGCGCAGTATTTT	CSARSSGGPLAQYF
TRBV29-1	TRBJ2-5	-	-	TGCAGCGTTGTAAAGCGATTCGCCCAAGAGACCCAGTACTTC	CSVVKRFAQETQYF
TRBV5-6	TRBJ2-7	-	-	TGTGCCAGCAGCTTGTTGGAGGGCGTCTACGAGCAGTACTTC	CASSLLEGVYEQYF
TRBV11-2	TRBJ2-1	TRBD2	many	TGTGCCAGCAGGGGGACTAGCGGATCCTACAATGAGCAGTTCTTC	CASRGTSGSYNEQFF
TRBV28	TRBJ1-1	-	few	TGTGCCAGCAGGAACCCAGGGGCAAAGGCTTTCTTT	CASRNPGAKAFF
TRBV9	TRBJ2-7	-	few	TGTGCCAGCAGCGTGGGAGCCGCCGAGCGCGAGCAGTACTTC	CASSVGAAEREQYF
TRBV20-1	TRBJ1-1	-	-	TGCAGTGTCGCAAGGGACACCTACACTGAAGCTTTCTTT	CSVARDTYTEAFF
TRBV12-3/TRBV12-4	TRBJ1-5	-	-	TGTGCCAGCAGTTCTGGCCAAACCGGGAAACCGAAAGGGCAGCCCCAGCATTTT	CASSSGQTGKPKGQPQHF
TRBV7-2	TRBJ2-1	TRBD2	many	TGTGCCAGCAGCTTAAAACTAGCGGGTTACAATGAGCAGTTCTTC	CASSLKLAGYNEQFF
TRBV27	TRBJ2-5	TRBD1	few	TGTGCCAGCAGTTTGCGTCCCGGGACAGGGTTTACCCAGTACTTC	CASSLRPGTGFTQYF
TRBV2	TRBJ2-1	-	-	TGTACCAGCAGTGTAGGGGGGAAGCGAGAGCAGTTCTTC	CTSSVGGKREQFF
TRBV5-6	TRBJ2-3	TRBD1	many	TGTGCCAGCAGCTTGGTGTGGGACAGGGGATCAGATACGCAGTATTTT	CASSLVWDRGSDTQYF
TRBV29-1	TRBJ2-2	-	many	TGCAGCGTTGAAGAGGGCCGACCCACCGGGGAGCTGTTTTTT	CSVEEGRPTGELFF
TRBV4-2	TRBJ2-7	-	-	TGTGCCAGCGGCCTAGGGACCCTCTACGAGCAGTACTTC	CASGLGTLYEQYF
TRBV25-1	TRBJ1-5	-	few	TGTGCCAGTCAGGGGATGGGCAATCAGCCCCAGCATTTT	CASQGMGNQPQHF
TRBV29-1	TRBJ1-2	TRBD1	many	TGCAGCGTTGAGGGGACAGGGGGTTTTGGCTACACCTTC	CSVEGTGGFGYTF
TRBV6-5	TRBJ2-7	-	-	TGTGCCAGCAGTCCCTCGGGACAAATCTACGAGCAGTACTTC	CASSPSGQIYEQYF
TRBV6-2/TRBV6-3	TRBJ2-1	TRBD1	few	TGTGCCAGCCTGGACAGGGATTACAATGAGCAGTTCTTC	CASLDRDYNEQFF
TRBV20-1	TRBJ2-7	TRBD2	many	TGCAGTGCTAGAGTTGGGACTAGCTCGGGCGAGCAGTACTTC	CSARVGTSSGEQYF
TRBV7-7	TRBJ2-2	-	-	TGTGCTAGCAGCCAGGACAGAAGCGGGGAGCTGTTTTTT	CASSQDRSGELFF
TRBV28	TRBJ1-5	-	few	TGTGCCAGCACCTGGGGGACGTCTGATCAGCCCCAGCATTTT	CASTWGTSDQPQHF
TRBV29-1	TRBJ2-1	TRBD2	many	TGCAGCTTCCGAGGGACTAGCGGGAGGAATGAGCAGTTCTTC	CSFRGTSGRNEQFF
TRBV5-1	TRBJ1-1	-	-	TGCGCCAGCAGCTTGGAAGGGGGGGACTGGTCTTTCTTT	CASSLEGGDWSFF
TRBV7-2	TRBJ2-1	-	many	TGTGCCAGCAGCCCGCCCCGTGGCGGGGGCCCATACAATGAGCAGTTCTTC	CASSPPRGGGPYNEQFF
TRBV7-2	TRBJ2-7	TRBD1	-	TGTGCCAGCAGCCAGCAATATAGGACAGGGGGCTACGAGCAGTACTTC	CASSQQYRTGGYEQYF
TRBV5-6	TRBJ2-1	TRBD2	many	TGTGCCAGCAGCTTTGGGACTAGCGGGAGTGATGAGCAGTTCTTC	CASSFGTSGSDEQFF
TRBV2	TRBJ2-1	-	-	TGTGCCAGCAGTGTGGTGGGAAGGGGCAATGAGCAGTTCTTC	CASSVVGRGNEQFF
TRBV15	TRBJ2-1	TRBD2	-	TGTGCCACCGAGTTTGGTTCTAGCGGGATAAATGAGCAGTTCTTC	CATEFGSSGINEQFF
TRBV2	TRBJ2-7	-	many	TGTGCCAGCAGTGAAGGCGGGTTGCCCTACGAGCAGTACTTC	CASSEGGLPYEQYF
TRBV20-1	TRBJ2-3	-	many	TGCAGTGCTAGGGACCGTTCCACAGATACGCAGTATTTT	CSARDRSTDTQYF